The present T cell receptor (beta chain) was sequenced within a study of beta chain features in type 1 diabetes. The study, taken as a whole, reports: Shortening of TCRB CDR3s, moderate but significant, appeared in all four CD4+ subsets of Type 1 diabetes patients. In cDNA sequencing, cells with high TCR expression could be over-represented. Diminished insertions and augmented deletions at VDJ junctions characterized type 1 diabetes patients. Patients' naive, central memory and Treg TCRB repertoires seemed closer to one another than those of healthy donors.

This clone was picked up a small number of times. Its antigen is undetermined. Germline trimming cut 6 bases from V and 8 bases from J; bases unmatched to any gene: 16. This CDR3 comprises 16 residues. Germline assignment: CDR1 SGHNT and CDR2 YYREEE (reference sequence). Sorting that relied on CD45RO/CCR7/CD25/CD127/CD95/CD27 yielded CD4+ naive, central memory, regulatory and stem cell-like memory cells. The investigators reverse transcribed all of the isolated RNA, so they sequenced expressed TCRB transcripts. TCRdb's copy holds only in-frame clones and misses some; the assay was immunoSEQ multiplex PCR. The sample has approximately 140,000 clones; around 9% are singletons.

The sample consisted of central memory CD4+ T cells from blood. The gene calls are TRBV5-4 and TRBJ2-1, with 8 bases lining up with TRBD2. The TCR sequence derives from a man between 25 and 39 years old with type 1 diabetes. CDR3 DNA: TGTGCCAGCACCTCCCGTCGAGCTTCGGGGGGGGATGAGCAGTTCTTC. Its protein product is CASTSRRASGGDEQFF.